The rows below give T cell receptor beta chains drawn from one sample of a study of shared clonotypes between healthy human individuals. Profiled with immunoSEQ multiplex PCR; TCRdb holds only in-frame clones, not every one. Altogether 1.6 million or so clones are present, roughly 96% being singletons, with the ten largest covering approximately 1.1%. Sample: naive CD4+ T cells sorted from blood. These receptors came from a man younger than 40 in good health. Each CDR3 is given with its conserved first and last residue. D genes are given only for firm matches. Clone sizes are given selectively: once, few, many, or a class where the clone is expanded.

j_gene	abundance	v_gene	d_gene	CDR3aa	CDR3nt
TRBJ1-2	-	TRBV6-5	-	CASSSGRANYGYTF	TGTGCCAGCAGTTCGGGCAGAGCTAACTATGGCTACACCTTC
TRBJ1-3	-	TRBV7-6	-	CASSLARGNTIYF	TGTGCCAGCAGCTTAGCGCGCGGAAACACCATATATTTT
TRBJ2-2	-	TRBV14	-	CASRYTGGNTGELFF	TGTGCCAGCAGATATACCGGGGGTAACACCGGGGAGCTGTTTTTT
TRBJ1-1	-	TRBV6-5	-	CASTPRGGGPGAFF	TGTGCCAGCACCCCCCGCGGGGGCGGGCCTGGGGCTTTCTTT
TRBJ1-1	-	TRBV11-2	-	CASSLEVNTEAFF	TGTGCCAGCAGCTTAGAAGTGAACACTGAAGCTTTCTTT
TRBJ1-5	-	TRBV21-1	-	CASSKEVPTGQPQHF	TGTGCCAGCAGCAAAGAGGTCCCGACGGGTCAGCCCCAGCATTTT
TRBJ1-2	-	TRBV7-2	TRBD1	CASSLGSGTGRSNYGYTF	TGTGCCAGCAGCTTAGGCTCGGGGACAGGGAGGTCTAACTATGGCTACACCTTC
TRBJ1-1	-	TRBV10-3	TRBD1	CATTDRGENTEAFF	TGTGCCACCACGGACAGGGGGGAGAACACTGAAGCTTTCTTT
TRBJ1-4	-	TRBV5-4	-	CASSVGGATTNEKLFF	TGTGCCAGCAGTGTGGGGGGCGCAACGACTAATGAAAAACTGTTTTTT
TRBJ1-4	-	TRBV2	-	CASSVIRAGEKLFF	TGTGCCAGCAGTGTCATCCGGGCCGGTGAAAAACTGTTTTTT
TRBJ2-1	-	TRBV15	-	CATSRDVYNEQFF	TGTGCCACCAGCAGAGATGTATACAATGAGCAGTTCTTC
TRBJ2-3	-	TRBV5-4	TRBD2	CASSLDSGSVADTQYF	TGTGCCAGCAGCTTGGATAGCGGGAGCGTCGCAGATACGCAGTATTTT
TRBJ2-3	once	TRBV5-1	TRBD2	CASSSRGTSGSTDTQYF	TGCGCCAGCAGCTCTAGGGGGACTAGCGGGAGCACAGATACGCAGTATTTT
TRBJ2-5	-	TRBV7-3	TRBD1	CASSSNPDRASLQETQYF	TGTGCCAGCAGCTCGAATCCGGACAGGGCAAGTCTCCAAGAGACCCAGTACTTC
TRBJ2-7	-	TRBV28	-	CASSLSATEVYPAGYYEQYF	TGTGCCAGCAGTTTATCCGCGACTGAAGTTTACCCGGCGGGGTACTACGAGCAGTACTTC
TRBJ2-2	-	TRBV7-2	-	CASSLSWGTGELFF	TGTGCCAGCAGCTTGTCTTGGGGCACCGGGGAGCTGTTTTTT
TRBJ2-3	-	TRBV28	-	CASRHLFDRSTDTQYF	TGTGCCAGCAGACACCTATTCGACAGGAGCACAGATACGCAGTATTTT
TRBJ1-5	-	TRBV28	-	CASSIPPRSQPQHF	TGTGCCAGCAGTATACCCCCTCGATCACAGCCCCAGCATTTT
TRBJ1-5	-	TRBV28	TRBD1	CASSPYPRQGDQPQHF	TGTGCCAGCAGTCCCTACCCGAGACAGGGGGATCAGCCCCAGCATTTT
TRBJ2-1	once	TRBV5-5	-	CASSLGLYNEQFF	TGTGCCAGCAGCTTGGGACTTTACAATGAGCAGTTCTTC
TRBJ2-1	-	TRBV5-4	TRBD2	CAIPFGRGVNEQFF	TGTGCCATACCTTTCGGGAGGGGGGTCAATGAGCAGTTCTTC
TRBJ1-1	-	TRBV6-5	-	CASSYFSSNTEAFF	TGTGCCAGCAGTTACTTTTCCAGTAACACTGAAGCTTTCTTT
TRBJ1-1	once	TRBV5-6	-	CASSRLTGVEAFF	TGTGCCAGCAGCCGATTGACGGGGGTTGAAGCTTTCTTT
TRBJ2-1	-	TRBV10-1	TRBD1	CASSSKRTGRNEQFF	TGCGCCAGCAGCTCTAAAAGGACAGGGAGGAATGAGCAGTTCTTC
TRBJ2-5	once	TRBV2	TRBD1	CASSGTGGRETQYF	TGTGCCAGCAGTGGGACAGGGGGCCGGGAGACCCAGTACTTC
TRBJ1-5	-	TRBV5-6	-	CASSLGRFNQPQHF	TGTGCCAGCAGCTTGGGACGCTTCAATCAGCCCCAGCATTTT
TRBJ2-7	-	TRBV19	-	CASSISGRRADEQYF	TGTGCCAGTAGTATCTCAGGGCGTCGGGCGGACGAGCAGTACTTC
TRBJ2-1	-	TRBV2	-	CASSETRDHNEQFF	TGTGCCAGCAGTGAAACCCGGGACCACAATGAGCAGTTCTTC
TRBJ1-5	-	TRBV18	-	CASSQAGQPQHF	TGTGCCAGCTCACAGGCAGGACAGCCCCAGCATTTT
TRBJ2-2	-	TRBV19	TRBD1	CASSPGGRVNTGELFF	TGTGCCAGTAGCCCAGGGGGCAGGGTGAACACCGGGGAGCTGTTTTTT
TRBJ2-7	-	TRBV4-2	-	CASSQGGTYEQYF	TGTGCCAGCAGCCAAGGGGGAACCTACGAGCAGTACTTC
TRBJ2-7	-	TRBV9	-	CASSNEGYEQYF	TGTGCCAGCAGCAATGAAGGCTACGAGCAGTACTTC
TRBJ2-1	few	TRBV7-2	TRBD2	CASSLVGGRTYNEQFF	TGTGCCAGCAGCTTAGTGGGCGGGAGGACCTACAATGAGCAGTTCTTC
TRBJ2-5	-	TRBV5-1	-	CASSLVVQETQYF	TGCGCCAGCAGCTTGGTAGTCCAAGAGACCCAGTACTTC
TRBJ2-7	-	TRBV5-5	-	CASSSGPAAGLLTYEQYF	TGTGCCAGCAGCTCCGGACCCGCCGCAGGTCTTCTAACCTACGAGCAGTACTTC